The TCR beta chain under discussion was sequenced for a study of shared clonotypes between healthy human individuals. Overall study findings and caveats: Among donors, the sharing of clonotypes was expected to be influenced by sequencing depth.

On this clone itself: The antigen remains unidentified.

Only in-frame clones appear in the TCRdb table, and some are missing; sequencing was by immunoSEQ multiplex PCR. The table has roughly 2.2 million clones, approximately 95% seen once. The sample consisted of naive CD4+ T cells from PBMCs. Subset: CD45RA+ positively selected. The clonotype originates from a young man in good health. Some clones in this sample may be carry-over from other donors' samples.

The CDR3 is CASSRPSGNTDTQYF. The CDR3 DNA reads TGTGCCAGCTCACGGCCTAGCGGGAATACAGATACGCAGTATTTT. This chain connects TRBV18 to TRBJ2-3, with TRBD2 matching 9 bases. The CDR3 has 15 amino acids. J lost 3 bases, V lost 4 bases, and 5 bases had no gene match. Germline assignment: CDR1 KGHSH and CDR2 LQKENI.